Listed here are 5 T cell receptor beta chains from one sample, sequenced in a study of T cells in Graves' hyperthyroidism and ophthalmopathy. Amplification of TCR beta CDR3 regions used RNA as the template. First-round RT-PCR targeting the TCR CDR3 was performed with the HTBI primer set. MiXCR, run by TCRdb on the multiplex PCR reads, gives a single entry per CDR3 protein. The repertoire holds 300,000 to 400,000 distinct CDR3 sequences, around a sixth seen once, with 40% to 45% in the top ten. The sequenced sample was blood. The receptors here all came from a man between 18 and 29 years old with Graves' ophthalmopathy.

This clonotype has a count of ten or more. The chain has TRBV11-1 and TRBJ2-1, with D possibly being TRBD1 (6 bases). This CDR3 spans 13 amino acids. Germline assignment: CDR1 SGHAT and CDR2 FQDESV (reference sequence). Trimming removed 5 bases at V and 10 bases at J, with 15 bases between. The CDR3 sequence is CASSGPGHQEQFF. In DNA, the CDR3 is TGTGCCAGCAGCGGTCCGGGACACCAGGAGCAGTTCTTC. Combining the CDR3 with reference TRBV11-1 and TRBJ2-1 gives the whole variable domain EAEVAQSPRYKITEKSQAVAFWCDPISGHATLYWYRQILGQGPELLVQFQDESVVDDSQLPKDRFSAERLKGVDSTLKIQPAELGDSAMYLCASSGPGHQEQFFGPGTRLTVL.

This clonotype was counted ten times or more. V and J are TRBV20-1 and TRBJ1-2; D gene ambiguous. Trimming left V 6 bases short and J 4 bases short, with 18 bases between. The CDR3 consists of 14 residues. Germline V lookup: CDR1 DFQATT, CDR2 SNEGSKA (reference sequence). CDR3 region: CSAPPRTDLYGYTF. The CDR3 DNA follows: TGCAGTGCCCCCCCTCGGACGGATCTCTATGGCTACACCTTC.

The chain has TRBV19 and TRBJ2-7; 11 bases map to TRBD2. V was clipped by 8 bases and J by 5 bases; unmatched bases: 14. Per the germline V gene, CDR1 is LNHDA and CDR2 is SQIVND (reference sequence). The CDR3 sequence is 16 residues long. This chain's CDR3 is CASGRGTSGGRHEQYF. Written as DNA, the CDR3 is TGTGCCAGTGGTCGCGGAACTAGCGGGGGACGCCACGAGCAGTACTTC.

This clonotype has only a few counts. J is TRBJ1-2 and V is TRBV5-6, with a tentative D call TRBD1 (6 bases). The ends were cut back, 4 bases at V and 2 bases at J, with 12 bases in the middle. The length of the CDR3 is 14 residues. Germline assignment: CDR1 SGHDT and CDR2 YYEEEE. The CDR3 is CASSQDQGNYGYTF. The DNA for the CDR3 is TGTGCCAGCAGCCAAGACCAGGGGAACTATGGCTACACCTTC. The entire variable domain, with the rest obtained from reference TRBV5-6 and TRBJ1-2, is as follows: DAGVTQSPTHLIKTRGQQVTLRCSPKSGHDTVSWYQQALGQGPQFIFQYYEEEERQRGNFPDRFSGHQFPNYSSELNVNALLLGDSALYLCASSQDQGNYGYTFGSGTRLTVV.

Only a few counts were recorded for this clonotype. The gene calls are TRBV9 and TRBJ2-4; 8 bases line up with TRBD2. V was clipped by 0 bases and J by 0 bases; unmatched bases: 5. The CDR3 is 17 residues long. Germline V lookup: CDR1 SGDLS, CDR2 YYNGEE. Here the CDR3 DNA reads TGTGCCAGCAGCGTAGGTCCGGGGGGGGAAGCCAAAAACATTCAGTACTTC. This codes for CASSVGPGGEAKNIQYF. Based on the CDR3 plus reference TRBV9 and TRBJ2-4, the full variable domain is DSGVTQTPKHLITATGQRVTLRCSPRSGDLSVYWYQQSLDQGLQFLIQYYNGEERAKGNILERFSAQQFPDLHSELNLSSLELGDSALYFCASSVGPGGEAKNIQYFGAGTRLSVL.